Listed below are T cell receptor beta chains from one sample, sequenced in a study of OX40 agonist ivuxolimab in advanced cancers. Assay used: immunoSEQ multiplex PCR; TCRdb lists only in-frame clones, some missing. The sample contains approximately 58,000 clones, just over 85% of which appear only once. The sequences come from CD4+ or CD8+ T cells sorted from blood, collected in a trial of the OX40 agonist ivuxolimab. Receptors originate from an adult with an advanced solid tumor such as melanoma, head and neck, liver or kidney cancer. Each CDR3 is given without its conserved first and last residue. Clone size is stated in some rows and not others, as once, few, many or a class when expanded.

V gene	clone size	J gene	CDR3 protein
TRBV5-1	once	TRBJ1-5	ASSLDGQGNQPQH
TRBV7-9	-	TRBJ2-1	ASSLLRLAGSNEQF
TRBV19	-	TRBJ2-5	ASRNRGGETQY
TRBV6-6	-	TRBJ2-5	ASSPSRGAGTQY
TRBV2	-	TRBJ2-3	ASSSGTSGNTDTQY
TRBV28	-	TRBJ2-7	ASSLGDYEQY
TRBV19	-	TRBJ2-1	ASSPRLAGVTEQF
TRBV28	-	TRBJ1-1	ASRPGWGRPSEAF
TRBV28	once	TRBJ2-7	ASSLGPGQGTYEQY
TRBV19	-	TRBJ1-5	ASTIVGAGNQPQH
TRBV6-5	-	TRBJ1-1	ASSATGRTEAF
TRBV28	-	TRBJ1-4	ASSVNEKLF
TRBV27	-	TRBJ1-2	ASSLGQGKGYGYT
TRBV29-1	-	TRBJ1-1	SVEDNGRGVDTEAF
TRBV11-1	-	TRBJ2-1	ASSLEGRQF
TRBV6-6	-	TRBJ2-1	ASSYPQGFYNEQF
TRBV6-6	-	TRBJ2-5	ASSAGGETQY
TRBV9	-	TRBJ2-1	ASSVTSGRVYEQF
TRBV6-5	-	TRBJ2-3	ASSRLAGGRDTQY
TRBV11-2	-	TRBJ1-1	ASSFRARTEAF
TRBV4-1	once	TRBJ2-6	ASSQDFGSGANVLT
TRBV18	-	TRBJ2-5	ASSPPTSVETQY
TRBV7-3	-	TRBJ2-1	ASSSVGTSGYNEQF
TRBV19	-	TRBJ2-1	ASSPSFGSGYNGQF
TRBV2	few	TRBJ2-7	ASSELHEQY
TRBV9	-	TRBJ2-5	ASSVGASGRGAETQY
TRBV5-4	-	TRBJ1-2	ASSLAGSRYGYT
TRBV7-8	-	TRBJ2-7	ASSQWGTYEQY
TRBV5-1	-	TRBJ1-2	ASSYTGTQAGGYT
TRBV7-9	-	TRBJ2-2	ASSPTSGESGELF
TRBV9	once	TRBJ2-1	ASSFSGAYNEQF
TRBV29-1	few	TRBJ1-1	SVAIDRITEAF
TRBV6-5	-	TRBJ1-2	ASSYSTLNYGYT